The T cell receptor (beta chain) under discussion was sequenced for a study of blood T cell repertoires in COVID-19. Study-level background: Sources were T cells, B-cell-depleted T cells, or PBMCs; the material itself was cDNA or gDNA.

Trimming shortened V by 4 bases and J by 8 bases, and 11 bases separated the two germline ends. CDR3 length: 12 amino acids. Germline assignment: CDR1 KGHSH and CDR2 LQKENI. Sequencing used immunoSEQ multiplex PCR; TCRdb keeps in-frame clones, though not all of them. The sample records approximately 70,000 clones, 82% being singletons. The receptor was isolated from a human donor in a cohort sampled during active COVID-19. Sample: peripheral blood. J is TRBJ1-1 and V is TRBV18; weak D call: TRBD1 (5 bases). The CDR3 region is CASSQQDREAFF. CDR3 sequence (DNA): TGTGCCAGCTCACAACAGGATAGGGAAGCTTTCTTT.